This TCR beta chain was found in a study of blood T cell repertoires in COVID-19. Overall study context: The United States, Italy and Spain were the sources of the acute and convalescent COVID-19 samples. In each case, the material was cDNA or gDNA derived from T cells, B-cell-depleted T cells, or PBMCs.

As originally analysed: By means of reference gene primer amplification, nucleated cell counts were estimated. Method: immunoSEQ multiplex PCR; TCRdb's copy keeps in-frame clones and lacks some. The V and J calls and the clone size are those of that table, but D and trimming were determined from the DNA. The sample records about 200,000 clones, approximately 85% being singletons. The CDR3 spans 14 residues. The germline CDR1 and CDR2 sequences are MNHEY and SMNVEV (reference sequence). V lost 0 bases and J lost 1, with 7 bases in between. This clone was detected only once. Participants were placed into cohorts based on the clinical history they reported.

The sequenced sample was PBMCs or T cells enriched from blood (not recorded which). The chain combines TRBV27 with TRBJ2-7; no clear D gene. The sequence was collected from a middle-aged man with acute COVID-19. The CDR3 DNA is TGTGCCAGCAGTTTATCGGCTCCATCCTACGAGCAGTACTTC. Translation: CASSLSAPSYEQYF.